What follows are 12 T cell receptor beta chains derived from one specimen sequenced in a study of T cell responses to AZD1222 COVID-19 vaccine. Profiled with immunoSEQ multiplex PCR; TCRdb holds only in-frame clones, not every one. Of 150,000 or so clones detected, roughly 94% appear once; the ten largest clones hold approximately 1.2%. The sequencing used peripheral blood, collected 28 days after the second AZD1222 dose. These receptor sequences come from an adult who received the AZD1222 COVID-19 vaccine.

The chain recombines TRBV24-1 with TRBJ2-1, with unresolved D. Germline V gives CDR1 KGHDR, CDR2 SFDVKD. The CDR3 runs to 17 residues. Trimming left V 7 bases short and J 7 bases short, with 25 bases between. CDR3 region: CATSHTRPGIRINEQFF. The CDR3 nucleotides read TGTGCCACCAGCCACACGAGACCCGGAATTCGGATTAATGAGCAGTTCTTC.

This clone was detected a few times. The chain couples TRBV6-5 to TRBJ2-7; the D is unclear. CDR1 MNHEY and CDR2 SVGAGI come from the germline V gene. The CDR3 is 12 residues long. The V and J ends lost 4 bases and 2 bases respectively, with 6 bases between them. In nucleotides, the CDR3 is TGTGCCAGCAGTTCTAACCCCTACGAGCAGTACTTC. It is translated as CASSSNPYEQYF.

The rearrangement links TRBV5-6 to TRBJ2-3; 12 bases agree with TRBD2. J was trimmed by 3 bases and V by 4 bases; bases with no gene match: 3. The CDR3 has 15 amino acids. Per the germline V gene, CDR1 is SGHDT and CDR2 is YYEEEE. CDR3 DNA: TGTGCCAGCAGCCCCGGACTAGCGGGAACAGATACGCAGTATTTT. It is translated as CASSPGLAGTDTQYF.

The chain carries TRBV3-1 (or the pseudogene TRBV3-2) and TRBJ2-4; the D gene is possibly TRBD2 (5 bases). The CDR3 runs 15 residues. V shed 3 bases and J shed 4 bases, with 13 bases lying between them. CDR1 and CDR2 from the germline V gene are LGHDT and YNNKEL (reference sequence). This CDR3 is CASSHGSTTKNIQYF. The CDR3 DNA sequence: TGTGCCAGCAGCCATGGCTCGACTACTAAAAACATTCAGTACTTC.

The chain is built from TRBV7-2 and TRBJ1-1; D call uncertain. V was shortened by 1 base and J by 2 bases, with 5 bases between the two germline ends. In germline, CDR1 is SGHTA, CDR2 FQGNSA. The CDR3 loop spans 13 amino acids. The CDR3 nucleotides are TGTGCCAGCAGCTTAGGGGCCAACACTGAAGCTTTCTTT. Translated, it gives CASSLGANTEAFF. Supplemented by reference TRBV7-2 and TRBJ1-1, the full variable domain reads GAGVSQSPSNKVTEKGKDVELRCDPISGHTALYWYRQSLGQGLEFLIYFQGNSAPDKSGLPSDRFSAERTGGSVSTLTIQRTQQEDSAVYLCASSLGANTEAFFGQGTRLTVV.

This clone was picked up a small number of times. The V and J genes are TRBV7-9 and TRBJ1-6; the D is unclear. Germline lookup yields CDR1 SEHNR and CDR2 FQNEAQ (reference sequence). CDR3 length: 14 amino acids. Trimming took 1 base from V and 4 from J, leaving 5 bases between them. The CDR3 sequence is CASSLEQYNSPLHF. DNA of the CDR3: TGTGCCAGCAGCTTAGAACAGTATAATTCACCCCTCCACTTT.

V usage is TRBV29-1 and J usage is TRBJ1-3, with D perhaps matching TRBD1 (5 bases). CDR1 and CDR2 (germline): SQVTM, ANQGSEA. Trimming removed 3 bases from V and 7 bases from J, with 7 bases in between. The CDR3 extends over 11 amino acids. The CDR3 sequence is CSVDKGNTIYF. The DNA of the CDR3 is TGCAGCGTTGATAAGGGGAACACCATATATTTT.

This clone has just a few counts. The chain joins TRBV29-1 to TRBJ2-7; 9 bases map to TRBD1. Germline values: CDR1 SQVTM, CDR2 ANQGSEA. The trim removed 5 bases at V and 2 bases at J, leaving 1 base unmatched. This CDR3 has 12 amino acids. The CDR3 DNA reads as TGCAGCGTTAACAGGGGGCCCTACGAGCAGTACTTC. Residues: CSVNRGPYEQYF.

This chain links TRBV6-6 with TRBJ1-5; unclear D gene. Germline V gene sequence: CDR1 MNHNY, CDR2 SVGAGI (reference sequence). The V end was cut by 0 bases, the J end by 2 bases, with 8 bases between. The CDR3 has 15 amino acids. CDR3 in DNA: TGTGCCAGCAGTTACTCGCGGCATGGCAATCAGCCCCAGCATTTT. As protein: CASSYSRHGNQPQHF.

The CDR3 DNA reads TGTGCCAGCAGCTTAGGACTCATGTGGGGCAATCAGCCCCAGCATTTT. This sequence encodes CASSLGLMWGNQPQHF. The chain couples TRBV5-5 to TRBJ1-5; D remains ambiguous. The CDR3 spans 16 residues. V lost 2 bases to trimming and J lost 2 bases, with 14 bases between them. Germline V gene sequence: CDR1 SGHKS, CDR2 YYEKEE (reference sequence).

V gene TRBV30 combines with J gene TRBJ1-2; a possible D gene is TRBD1 (6 bases). V lost 1 base, J lost 5 bases, and 17 bases lay in between. There are 15 residues in the CDR3. Per germline, CDR1 GTSNPN and CDR2 SVGIG (reference sequence). The CDR3 nucleotides are TGTGCCTGGAGTGACCCCATAGGGGGGTGGTATGGCTACACCTTC. Protein: CAWSDPIGGWYGYTF.

J is TRBJ2-2 and V is TRBV9; TRBD1 agrees at 11 bases. Germline V gene data show CDR1 as SGDLS and CDR2 as YYNGEE. V was pared by 4 bases and J by 3 bases, with 11 bases of the junction left unmatched. CDR3 size: 18 residues. Here the CDR3 DNA reads TGTGCCAGCAGCACCGCCACCGGACAGGGGGCTTACACCGGGGAGCTGTTTTTT. Protein: CASSTATGQGAYTGELFF.